The source of this T cell receptor beta chain is a study of chemoradiotherapy in HPV16-positive cancers. Repertoires were generated with immunoSEQ multiplex PCR, while TCRdb's copy carries only in-frame clones and drops some. The data hold around 11,000 clones, with about nine tenths observed a single time. Germline lookup yields CDR1 MNHEY and CDR2 SMNVEV (reference sequence). CDR3 length: 11 amino acids. Trimming took off 4 bases at V and 2 bases at J, with 2 bases between the two ends. The TCR comes from a human donor with HPV-associated anogenital cancer. The J gene is TRBJ2-5, the V gene TRBV27; D gene unclear. The sequences come from blood, collected from a patient who underwent chemoradiotherapy. The CDR3 region is CASSSQETQYF. CDR3 bases: TGTGCCAGCAGTTCACAAGAGACCCAGTACTTC.